This record covers a single TCR beta chain. In TCRdb, the RT-PCR reads were re-called with MiXCR into one record per CDR3 protein. The table records roughly 790,000 distinct CDR3 sequences, around 20% of them present only once. The sample originates from a study of response to subunit inactivated influenza vaccine. Losses at the gene ends were 5 bases for V and 2 bases for J; bases not matched to a gene: 8. The CDR3 sequence is 15 residues long. Per germline, CDR1 LGHDT and CDR2 YNNKEL (reference sequence). The chain links TRBV3-1 to TRBJ2-7; 8 bases are shared with TRBD1. Specimen: PBMCs from blood, collected around 5 days after vaccination. The sequence came from a man between 45 and 60 years old who received an inactivated influenza vaccine. CDR3 in amino acids: CASSAWTGLTYEQYF. In nucleotides, the CDR3 is TGTGCCAGCAGCGCCTGGACAGGGTTAACCTACGAGCAGTACTTC.